The 22 T cell receptor beta chains given below trace back to one sample, sequenced in a study of identical twins. MiXCR was run by TCRdb on the 5' RACE reads, yielding one entry per CDR3 protein. This table has some 1,600,000 distinct CDR3 sequences, under 35% appearing once. The sequenced material came from cord blood. The receptors shown here come from a newborn girl in good health.

The chain recombines TRBV5-1 with TRBJ2-2, with a possible D match to TRBD1 (6 bases). CDR3 length equals 17 residues. Germline CDR1 and CDR2: SGHRS and YFSETQ. Trimming cost V 4 bases and J 2 bases, with 18 bases left between them. This CDR3 reads CASSPTPGTQNTGELFF. Here the CDR3 DNA reads TGCGCCAGCAGCCCCACGCCCGGGACACAAAACACCGGGGAGCTGTTTTTT.

This clonotype appeared a few times. The J gene is TRBJ1-2, the V gene TRBV10-1, with 9 bases matching TRBD1. This CDR3 is 16 amino acids long. Germline-derived CDR1 and CDR2 are WNHNN and SYGVQD (reference sequence). Trimming removed 0 bases from V and 6 bases from J; junction bases left unmatched: 8. CDR3 in DNA: TGCGCCAGCAGTGAGTCGGGACAGGGCGGCTATCATGGCTACACCTTC. This sequence encodes CASSESGQGGYHGYTF.

The gene calls are TRBV20-1 and TRBJ2-7; D is unclear. V lost 6 bases, J lost 7 bases, and 25 bases lay in between. The CDR3 extends over 15 amino acids. CDR1 and CDR2 (germline): DFQATT, SNEGSKA (reference sequence). CDR3 residues: CSAARPQAGYNEQYF. The CDR3 DNA reads as TGCAGTGCAGCGCGCCCCCAAGCTGGCTACAATGAGCAGTACTTC.

This chain links TRBV20-1 with TRBJ2-2; 8 bases map to TRBD1. Looked up from germline, CDR1 is DFQATT and CDR2 is SNEGSKA (reference sequence). This CDR3 region has 14 residues. The V segment lost 6 bases and the J segment 4 bases; nucleotides outside the gene matches: 7. The CDR3 reads CSALTGGSTGELFF. Here the CDR3 DNA reads TGCAGTGCCCTAACAGGGGGGAGCACCGGGGAGCTGTTTTTT.

The chain employs TRBV13 and TRBJ2-7; 10 bases align to TRBD2. Germline V gene lookup returns CDR1 PRHDT and CDR2 FYEKMQ (reference sequence). J lost 7 bases, V lost 4 bases, and 10 bases had no gene match. CDR3 size: 15 residues. DNA of the CDR3: TGTGCCAGCAGCTGGCTAGCGGGAGTATACAATGAGCAGTACTTC. Encoded protein: CASSWLAGVYNEQYF.

V and J are TRBV25-1 and TRBJ1-5, with unresolved D. The CDR3 runs to 14 residues. Germline V gene sequence: CDR1 MGHDK, CDR2 SYGVNS. The germline V and J ends were trimmed by 1 base and 4 bases, with 8 bases remaining between them. CDR3 residues: CASSELEENQPQHF. CDR3 nucleotides: TGTGCCAGCAGTGAATTAGAAGAGAATCAGCCCCAGCATTTT.

The chain has TRBV7-2 and TRBJ2-1, with TRBD2 matching 12 bases. Germline CDR1 and CDR2: SGHTA and FQGNSA. Trimming cost V 1 base and J 4 bases; bases outside gene matches: 11. The CDR3 spans 19 residues. Here the CDR3 DNA reads TGTGCCAGCAGCTTAGAATGGAACCTAGCGGGAGGGCCTTACAATGAGCAGTTCTTC. Encoded protein: CASSLEWNLAGGPYNEQFF.

The J gene is TRBJ1-2, the V gene TRBV29-1; 11 nucleotides line up with TRBD1. V gave up 2 bases and J gave up 3 bases; unmatched junction bases: 8. CDR1 SQVTM and CDR2 ANQGSEA come from the germline V gene. The CDR3 loop spans 16 amino acids. As DNA, the CDR3 is TGCAGCGTTGAAACCGGGACAGGGGGGACCTACTATGGCTACACCTTC. It translates to CSVETGTGGTYYGYTF.

V is TRBV10-3 and J is TRBJ1-5; 8 bases agree with TRBD1. Germline V gives CDR1 ENHRY, CDR2 SYGVKD. V was pared by 1 base and J by 10 bases, with 6 bases of the junction left unmatched. The CDR3 is 14 residues long. The CDR3 loop is CAISELWTGRPQHF. The DNA for the CDR3 is TGTGCCATCAGTGAGTTGTGGACAGGGAGACCCCAGCATTTT.

The V call is TRBV7-8, the J call TRBJ2-3, with a weak D call TRBD1 (5 bases). With 1 base removed from V and 2 bases from J, the gap between germline ends came to 13 bases. CDR3 length: 16 amino acids. The germline gives CDR1 SGHVS, CDR2 FQNEAQ. CDR3 in amino acids: CASSLVPGKPTDTQYF. CDR3 DNA: TGTGCCAGCAGCTTAGTTCCAGGGAAGCCCACAGATACGCAGTATTTT. Together with reference TRBV7-8 and TRBJ2-3, the CDR3 gives the full variable domain: GAGVSQSPRYKVAKRGQDVALRCDPISGHVSLFWYQQALGQGPEFLTYFQNEAQLDKSGLPSDRFFAERPEGSVSTLKIQRTQQEDSAVYLCASSLVPGKPTDTQYFGPGTRLTVL.

The chain carries TRBV5-1 and TRBJ2-6; unclear D gene. The CDR3 runs to 17 residues. Trimming stripped 0 bases from V and 0 bases from J, with 10 bases between. In germline, CDR1 is SGHRS, CDR2 YFSETQ. The CDR3 DNA follows: TGCGCCAGCAGCTTGGAGGCCAATCCCTCTGGGGCCAACGTCCTGACTTTC. Its translation: CASSLEANPSGANVLTF.

This clonotype was recorded at least ten times. CDR3 sequence (DNA): TGTGCCAGCAGCTCCCCCTCGAAACCAACAGATACGCAGTATTTT. It is translated as CASSSPSKPTDTQYF. J is TRBJ2-3 and V is TRBV9, with D hard to call. CDR3 length: 15 amino acids. Trimming took off 4 bases at V and 3 bases at J, with 15 bases between the two ends. Germline assignment: CDR1 SGDLS and CDR2 YYNGEE.

The rearrangement uses TRBV6-5 and TRBJ2-4, with a weak D call TRBD1 (5 bases). In germline, CDR1 is MNHEY, CDR2 SVGAGI. This CDR3 comprises 17 residues. Trimming left V 6 bases short and J 2 bases short, with 20 bases between. The CDR3 is CASSPGQGDNSKNIQYF. For the CDR3, the DNA is TGTGCCAGCAGCCCCGGGCAGGGTGATAATTCCAAAAACATTCAGTACTTC.

The table lists this clonotype with many counts. The rearrangement joins TRBV27 to TRBJ2-3; D call uncertain. The CDR3 is 14 amino acids. The germline CDR1 and CDR2 sequences are MNHEY and SMNVEV (reference sequence). The V end was cut by 6 bases, the J end by 4 bases, with 14 bases between. CDR3 residues: CASSPYLGSDTQYF. In nucleotides, the CDR3 is TGTGCCAGCAGCCCCTATTTAGGGTCAGATACGCAGTATTTT.

This clonotype showed up just a few times. V usage is TRBV5-1 and J usage is TRBJ2-5, with 7 bases aligning to TRBD1. Looked up from germline, CDR1 is SGHRS and CDR2 is YFSETQ. J lost 5 bases, V lost 0 bases, and 4 bases had no gene match. This CDR3 is built from 14 residues. In DNA, the CDR3 is TGCGCCAGCAGCTTGGCACAGGGGTTGGAGACCCAGTACTTC. Its protein is CASSLAQGLETQYF.

A few counts support this clonotype. The J gene is TRBJ2-6, the V gene TRBV27; no definite D call. V lost 4 bases and J lost 2, with 9 bases in between. Germline V gene sequence: CDR1 MNHEY, CDR2 SMNVEV (reference sequence). There are 15 residues in the CDR3. The CDR3 spells CASSYGEPGANVLTF. DNA for the CDR3: TGTGCCAGCAGTTATGGGGAACCTGGGGCCAACGTCCTGACTTTC.

This clonotype was seen many times. The J gene is TRBJ2-7, the V gene TRBV24-1; D is perhaps TRBD2 (6 bases). This CDR3 region has 14 residues. From germline, CDR1 is KGHDR and CDR2 SFDVKD. Trimming took 2 bases from V and 3 from J, leaving 10 bases between them. The CDR3 sequence: CATSDSSGSYEQYF. The CDR3 DNA sequence: TGTGCCACCAGTGATTCTTCCGGGAGCTACGAGCAGTACTTC.

The chain joins TRBV5-1 to TRBJ1-4; perhaps TRBD1 as D (6 bases). Germline V lookup: CDR1 SGHRS, CDR2 YFSETQ. The CDR3 has 15 amino acids. Between the trimmed V and J ends, which lost 4 bases and 6 bases, there was a span of 16 bases. CDR3 in DNA: TGCGCCAGCAGCCAGAGGGACAACGGATATGAAAAACTGTTTTTT. Residues: CASSQRDNGYEKLFF.

A few counts support this clonotype. The chain joins TRBV10-3 to TRBJ1-1; 8 bases align to TRBD1. The CDR3 length is 14 residues. Germline V gives CDR1 ENHRY, CDR2 SYGVKD. Trimming cost V 9 bases and J 3 bases; bases outside gene matches: 9. The CDR3 nucleotides are TGTGCCATTCACTCGGACAGGGTGGACACTGAAGCTTTCTTT. The encoded protein is CAIHSDRVDTEAFF.

A few counts support this clonotype. The chain recombines TRBV27 with TRBJ1-4, with a weak D call TRBD1 (5 bases). This CDR3 contains 15 residues. V was pared by 1 base and J by 8 bases, with 14 bases between. Germline-derived CDR1 and CDR2 are MNHEY and SMNVEV (reference sequence). This chain's CDR3 is CASSLYRRGVEKLFF. The DNA of the CDR3 is TGTGCCAGCAGTTTATATCGACGAGGGGTAGAAAAACTGTTTTTT.

V gene TRBV5-6 combines with J gene TRBJ2-5; perhaps TRBD2 as D (7 bases). Near its end, the DNA agrees better with TRBJ2-7, so the J call may be wrong. The CDR3 length is 14 residues. The germline gives CDR1 SGHDT, CDR2 YYEEEE. CDR3 nucleotides: TGTGCCAGCACCACCTTAAGGGGGGGCCTCGAGCAGTACTTC. Translation: CASTTLRGGLEQYF.

J is TRBJ2-3 and V is TRBV11-1; D may match TRBD1 or TRBD2 (5 bases each). Germline assignment: CDR1 SGHAT and CDR2 FQDESV (reference sequence). There are 14 residues in the CDR3. V was clipped by 5 bases and J by 6 bases, with 15 bases between them. CDR3 protein: CASSGAGLRDTQYF. The CDR3 DNA reads as TGTGCCAGCAGCGGGGCGGGCCTCAGGGATACGCAGTATTTT.